This T cell receptor (beta chain) was identified in a study of alternative splicing in chronic myeloid leukemia remission (dated by TCRdb to about 2020). General notes on the study: RNA sequencing was used to profile peripheral blood from chronic-phase CML patients at diagnosis and at remission, and the results were compared with those from healthy donors. Trizol was used to extract total RNA from peripheral blood mononuclear cells of the diagnosis, remission and control samples. About 10 diagnostic specimens, together with matched remission specimens, were obtained from the RESIST (imatinib), ENESTxtnd (nilotinib) and PINNACLE (nilotinib plus pegylated interferon) trials. The French Persistem study contributed nine CML samples, of which seven were diagnostic and two were matched remission samples. The female/male split was 11/5 for diagnosis samples, 8/3 for remission samples and 2/4 for controls. The median age was approximately 53 years at diagnosis, around 56 at remission and approximately 40 for the healthy controls. Total leukocytes from peripheral blood collected in EDTA were used as the trial diagnostic specimens. The paper as a whole reports these results and caveats: Blood cell composition varied strongly between timepoints, moving from enrichment of myeloid progenitors at diagnosis to enrichment of mature lymphoid cells at remission. At remission, blood cell composition was reshaped to resemble that of the lymphoid cell-enriched normal controls.

As concerns this clonotype: Its antigen is still unknown.

The receptor library was made with bulk RNA-seq. The TruSeq Stranded RNA sample prep kit was used to generate libraries of poly-A-enriched mRNA from an input of about 0.92 ug total RNA. Paired-end sequencing was carried out on a HiSeq 2500, and each sample was sequenced in triplicate. Each mate in the RNA-seq data had a read length of 125 nucleotides. The original methods were these. Reads were trimmed and aligned to hg38 using STAR v2.7, and quality control was performed with FASTQC, RSeQC and multiqc. Salmon 0.14.1 was used to quantify gene expression levels as transcripts per million (TPM). Principal component analysis suggested that trial, library batch, sequencing batch, treatment regimen and sex did not drive transcriptomic profiles. TCRdb reprocessed the reads, so every CDR3 protein sequence counts as one entry and DNA is not shown. The V and J calls shown here were made by TCRdb, not taken from the authors' results. This sample's table has entries for dozens of distinct CDR3 sequences.

The CDR3 contains 14 residues, cysteine and phenylalanine counted. No DNA accompanies this entry. CDR1 and CDR2, looked up from the germline V gene, are SGHTA and FQGNSA. This specimen's time point label, interpreted: chronic-phase CML before TKI therapy (screening/day 1). The patient cohort comprised more than 15 CML patients, with matched post-remission samples retrieved for a subset of them. The chain joins TRBV7-2 to TRBJ2-1; absent DNA, TCRdb's TRBD1 call cannot be checked. This receptor was obtained from an adult with chronic myeloid leukemia. The specimen comprised PBMCs or total blood leukocytes (not recorded which), sampled at diagnosis. This receptor has the CDR3 CASSQPSTGNEQFF.